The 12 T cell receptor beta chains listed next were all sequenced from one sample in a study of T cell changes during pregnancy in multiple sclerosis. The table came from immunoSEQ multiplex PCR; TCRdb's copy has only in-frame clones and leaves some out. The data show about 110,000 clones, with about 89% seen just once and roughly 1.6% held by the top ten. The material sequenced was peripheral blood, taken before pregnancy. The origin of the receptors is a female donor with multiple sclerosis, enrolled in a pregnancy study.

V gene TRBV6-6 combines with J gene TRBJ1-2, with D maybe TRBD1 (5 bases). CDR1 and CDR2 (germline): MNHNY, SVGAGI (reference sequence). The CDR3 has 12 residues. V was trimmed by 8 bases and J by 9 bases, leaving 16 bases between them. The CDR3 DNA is TGTGCCAGCGGAGCCAGGGTGAAGAGCTACACCTTC. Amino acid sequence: CASGARVKSYTF.

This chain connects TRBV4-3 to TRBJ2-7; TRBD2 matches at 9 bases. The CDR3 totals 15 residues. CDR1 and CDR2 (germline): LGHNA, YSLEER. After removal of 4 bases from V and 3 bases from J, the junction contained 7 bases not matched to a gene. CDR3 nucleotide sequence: TGCGCCAGCAGCCGTTCAAGCGGGGGGCTCTACGAGCAGTACTTC. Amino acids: CASSRSSGGLYEQYF.

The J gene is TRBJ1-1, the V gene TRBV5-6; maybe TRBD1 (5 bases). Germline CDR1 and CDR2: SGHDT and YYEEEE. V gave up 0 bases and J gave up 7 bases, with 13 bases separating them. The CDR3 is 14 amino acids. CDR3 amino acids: CASSLAGGGDEAFF. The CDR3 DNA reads TGTGCCAGCAGCTTGGCCGGGGGAGGGGATGAAGCTTTCTTT.

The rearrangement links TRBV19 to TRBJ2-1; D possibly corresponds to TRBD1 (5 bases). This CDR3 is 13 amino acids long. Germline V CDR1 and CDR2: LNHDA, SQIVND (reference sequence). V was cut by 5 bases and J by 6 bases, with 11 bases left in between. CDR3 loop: CASSLRGSNEQFF. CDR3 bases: TGTGCCAGTAGTCTAAGGGGCAGCAATGAGCAGTTCTTC.

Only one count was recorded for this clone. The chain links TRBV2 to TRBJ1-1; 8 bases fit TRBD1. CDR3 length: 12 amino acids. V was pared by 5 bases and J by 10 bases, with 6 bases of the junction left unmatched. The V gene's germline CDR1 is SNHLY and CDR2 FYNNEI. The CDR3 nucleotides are TGTGCCAGCAGTTTGACAGGGGAAGCAGCTTTCTTT. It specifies CASSLTGEAAFF.

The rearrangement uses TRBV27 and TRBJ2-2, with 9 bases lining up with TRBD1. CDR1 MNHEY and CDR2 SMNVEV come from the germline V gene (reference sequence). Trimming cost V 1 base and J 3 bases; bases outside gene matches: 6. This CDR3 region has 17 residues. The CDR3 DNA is TGTGCCAGCAGTTTATTGGGGGACAGGGAATACACCGGGGAGCTGTTTTTT. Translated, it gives CASSLLGDREYTGELFF.

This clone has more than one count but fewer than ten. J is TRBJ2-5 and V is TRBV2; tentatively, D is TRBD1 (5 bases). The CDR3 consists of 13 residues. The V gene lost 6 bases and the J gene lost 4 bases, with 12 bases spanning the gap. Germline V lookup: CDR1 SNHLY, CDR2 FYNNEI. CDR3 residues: CASRKQDPETQYF. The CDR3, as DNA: TGTGCCAGCAGGAAACAGGACCCAGAGACCCAGTACTTC.

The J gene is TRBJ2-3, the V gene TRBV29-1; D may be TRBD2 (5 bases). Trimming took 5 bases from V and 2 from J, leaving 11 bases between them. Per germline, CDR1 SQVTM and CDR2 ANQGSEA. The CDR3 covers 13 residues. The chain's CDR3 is CSVRRLLTDTQYF. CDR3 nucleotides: TGCAGCGTTCGGAGGCTTCTCACAGATACGCAGTATTTT.

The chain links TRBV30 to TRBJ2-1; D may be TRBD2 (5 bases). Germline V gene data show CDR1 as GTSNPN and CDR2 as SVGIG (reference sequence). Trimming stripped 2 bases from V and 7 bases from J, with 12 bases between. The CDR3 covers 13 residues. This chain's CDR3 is CAWSRLAENEQFF. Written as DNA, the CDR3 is TGTGCCTGGAGTAGGCTAGCTGAAAATGAGCAGTTCTTC.

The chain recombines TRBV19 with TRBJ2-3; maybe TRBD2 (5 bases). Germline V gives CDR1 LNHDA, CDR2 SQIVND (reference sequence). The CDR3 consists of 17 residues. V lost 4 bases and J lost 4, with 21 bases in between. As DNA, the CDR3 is TGTGCCAGTAGTACTCGCGGTAGAGGGCTTGCCGCAGATACGCAGTATTTT. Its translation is CASSTRGRGLAADTQYF.

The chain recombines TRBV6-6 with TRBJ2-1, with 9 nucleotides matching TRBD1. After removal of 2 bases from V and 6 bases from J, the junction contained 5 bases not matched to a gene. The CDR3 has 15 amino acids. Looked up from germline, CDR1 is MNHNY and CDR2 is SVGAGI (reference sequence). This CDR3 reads CASSYLSGQGNEQFF. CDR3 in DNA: TGTGCCAGCAGTTACCTTTCGGGACAGGGCAATGAGCAGTTCTTC.

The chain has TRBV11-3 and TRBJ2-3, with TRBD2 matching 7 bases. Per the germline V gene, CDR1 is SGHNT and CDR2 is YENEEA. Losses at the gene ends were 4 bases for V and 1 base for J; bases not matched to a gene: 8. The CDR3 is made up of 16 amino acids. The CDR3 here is CASSSGRGPGTDTQYF. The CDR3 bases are TGTGCCAGCAGCTCAGGGAGGGGACCAGGCACAGATACGCAGTATTTT. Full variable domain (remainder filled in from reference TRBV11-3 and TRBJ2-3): EAGVVQSPRYKIIEKKQPVAFWCNPISGHNTLYWYLQNLGQGPELLIRYENEEAVDDSQLPKDRFSAERLKGVDSTLKIQPAELGDSAVYLCASSSGRGPGTDTQYFGPGTRLTVL.